The subject of this entry is one TCR beta chain. TCRdb fed the 5' RACE reads into MiXCR, producing one record per CDR3 protein. The sample includes 450,000 to 650,000 distinct CDR3 sequences, roughly 14% of them seen just once. This record belongs to a study of T cells after yellow fever vaccination. About the research overall: Low-cell-number fractions were prepared with SMART-Seq v4 Ultra Low Input.

The germline gives CDR1 MGHRA, CDR2 YSYEKL. This CDR3 has 17 amino acids. V trimming: 3 bases; J trimming: 2 bases; junction bases outside the gene matches: 8. The input for sequencing was PBMCs, taken on the day of the yellow fever booster vaccination. The clonotype comes from a man younger than 45 who received the YFV17D yellow fever vaccine. V and J are TRBV4-1 and TRBJ2-1; 9 positions match TRBD1. CDR3 sequence reads: CASSQTPDRGTYNEQFF. For the CDR3, the DNA is TGCGCCAGCAGCCAGACCCCGGACAGGGGCACCTACAATGAGCAGTTCTTC.